The next 17 T cell receptor beta chains were all read from a single sample in a study of technical replicates of blood from a handful of donors. Produced via immunoSEQ multiplex PCR; TCRdb's table is partial and in-frame only. The sample yields tens of thousands of clones, roughly 94% seen once. The sample taken for sequencing was T cells isolated from PBMCs. These receptors originate from a human donor in good health.

CDR3 region: CASSQPLGSSYNEQFF. The CDR3 DNA is TGTGCCAGCAGTCAACCGCTGGGGAGCTCCTACAATGAGCAGTTCTTC. The rearrangement joins TRBV7-6 to TRBJ2-1; maybe TRBD2 (5 bases). The germline V gene has CDR1 SGHVS and CDR2 FNYEAQ. The CDR3 has 16 amino acids. The V gene lost 6 bases and the J gene lost 0 bases, with 15 bases spanning the gap.

This chain uses TRBV10-2 with TRBJ2-1; the match to TRBD2 covers 10 bases. The CDR3 consists of 19 residues. V was pared by 6 bases and J by 5 bases, with 19 bases of the junction left unmatched. Germline CDR1 WSHSY, CDR2 SAAADI. CDR3 protein: CASRGGSSGSRGLNNEQFF. In nucleotides, the CDR3 is TGCGCCAGCAGGGGGGGCTCTAGCGGGAGTAGGGGCTTAAACAATGAGCAGTTCTTC.

V and J are TRBV19 and TRBJ2-6, with D perhaps matching TRBD2 (6 bases). The V and J ends lost 7 bases and 0 bases respectively, with 10 bases between them. The V gene's germline CDR1 is LNHDA and CDR2 SQIVND (reference sequence). CDR3 length equals 15 residues. For the CDR3, the DNA is TGTGCCAGTACCACCGGGGGCTCTGGGGCCAACGTCCTGACTTTC. It translates to CASTTGGSGANVLTF.

V gene TRBV27 combines with J gene TRBJ1-1; 8 positions match TRBD1. From germline, CDR1 is MNHEY and CDR2 SMNVEV (reference sequence). This CDR3 is built from 16 residues. V was pared by 6 bases and J by 1 base, with 10 bases of the junction left unmatched. CDR3 in DNA: TGTGCCAGCAGCAACCCCGTCAGGGGGCCGAACACTGAAGCTTTCTTT. Encoded protein: CASSNPVRGPNTEAFF.

This clone was counted once. The V call is TRBV29-1, the J call TRBJ2-7; 7 bases are a match to TRBD1. V gave up 4 bases and J gave up 4 bases; unmatched junction bases: 10. This CDR3 region has 14 residues. CDR1 is SQVTM, CDR2 ANQGSEA, per germline. CDR3 bases: TGCAGCGTTGTCCCAGGCCCGGGACAGTACGAGCAGTACTTC. Protein sequence: CSVVPGPGQYEQYF.

The chain has TRBV14 and TRBJ2-3; 8 bases line up with TRBD1. Germline values: CDR1 SGHDN, CDR2 FVKESK. The CDR3 has 16 amino acids. The V and J ends lost 2 bases and 2 bases, in that order; junction bases with no gene match: 6. The CDR3 nucleotides read TGTGCCAGCAGCCAAATACAGGGGGTCTTCACAGATACGCAGTATTTT. Translated, it gives CASSQIQGVFTDTQYF.

The gene calls are TRBV6-6 and TRBJ2-7, with 7 positions matching TRBD2. CDR1 MNHNY and CDR2 SVGAGI come from the germline V gene (reference sequence). V was clipped by 5 bases and J by 0 bases; unmatched bases: 10. The CDR3 is 16 amino acids. DNA of the CDR3: TGTGCCAGCAGTCCGCGTCCGTCTAGCGGCTCCTACGAGCAGTACTTC. Translating gives CASSPRPSSGSYEQYF.

The rearrangement joins TRBV29-1 to TRBJ2-1; D perhaps matches TRBD1 (6 bases). The germline gives CDR1 SQVTM, CDR2 ANQGSEA. The CDR3 consists of 13 residues. The germline V and J ends were trimmed by 3 bases and 9 bases, with 15 bases remaining between them. The CDR3, as DNA: TGCAGCGTTGATAGGGCAGTAGGGGGTGAGCAGTTCTTC. Its translation is CSVDRAVGGEQFF.

In DNA, the CDR3 is TGCGCCAGCAGCTCCTCAGGGGCGGGAGCTTTCTTT. Encoded protein: CASSSSGAGAFF. The chain employs TRBV5-1 and TRBJ1-1, with D possibly matching TRBD1 (6 bases). The CDR3 is 12 amino acids. CDR1 is SGHRS and CDR2 is YFSETQ in the germline V gene. Between the trimmed V and J ends, which lost 3 bases and 10 bases, there was a span of 13 bases. Complete variable domain (other parts from reference TRBV5-1 and TRBJ1-1): KAGVTQTPRYLIKTRGQQVTLSCSPISGHRSVSWYQQTPGQGLQFLFEYFSETQRNKGNFPGRFSGRQFSNSRSEMNVSTLELGDSALYLCASSSSGAGAFFGQGTRLTVV.

V gene TRBV2 combines with J gene TRBJ1-1; D might be TRBD1 (5 bases). Trimming removed 9 bases from V and 6 bases from J, with 11 bases in between. This CDR3 has 11 amino acids. In germline, CDR1 is SNHLY, CDR2 FYNNEI. CDR3 DNA: TGTGCCAGTCAGGGTGGGCCTGAAGCTTTCTTT. Protein sequence: CASQGGPEAFF.

The chain couples TRBV4-1 to TRBJ2-7, with D uncertain. Trimming cost V 6 bases and J 1 base, with 13 bases left between them. The CDR3 length is 14 residues. From germline, CDR1 is MGHRA and CDR2 YSYEKL. CDR3 residues: CASRLSLISYEQYF. The CDR3 DNA reads as TGCGCCAGCAGACTGAGTCTAATTTCCTACGAGCAGTACTTC.

The rearrangement joins TRBV5-4 to TRBJ2-7; 8 nucleotides match TRBD2. This CDR3 is 15 amino acids long. CDR1 SGHNT and CDR2 YYREEE come from the germline V gene (reference sequence). J gave up 4 bases and V 4 bases, and 10 bases lay outside the gene matches. In DNA, the CDR3 is TGTGCCAGCAGCGATCTAACGGGAGGGCCGTACGAGCAGTACTTC. The encoded protein is CASSDLTGGPYEQYF.

The rearrangement links TRBV25-1 to TRBJ2-2; 8 positions agree with TRBD1. Germline V gene lookup returns CDR1 MGHDK and CDR2 SYGVNS. The CDR3 loop spans 16 amino acids. J gave up 5 bases and V 0 bases, and 5 bases lay outside the gene matches. The CDR3 region has the DNA TGTGCCAGCAGTGAATACCACAGGGGGTTGACCGGGGAGCTGTTTTTT. This encodes CASSEYHRGLTGELFF.

This clone came up once. The chain recombines TRBV19 with TRBJ2-7; 8 bases fit TRBD1. In germline, CDR1 is LNHDA, CDR2 SQIVND (reference sequence). The trim removed 3 bases at V and 5 bases at J, leaving 12 bases unmatched. The CDR3 consists of 16 residues. CDR3 in amino acids: CASSILTGTGVHEQYF. The CDR3 DNA is TGTGCCAGTAGTATTTTAACCGGGACAGGTGTCCACGAGCAGTACTTC.

This sequence joins TRBV6-5 and TRBJ1-1; 10 bases agree with TRBD1. Germline CDR1 reads MNHEY; CDR2 reads SVGAGI. The CDR3 is made up of 14 amino acids. Trimming removed 7 bases from V and 4 bases from J; junction bases left unmatched: 6. CDR3 in DNA: TGTGCCAGCAAAGGGACAGGGGCGGGCACTGAAGCTTTCTTT. Encoded protein: CASKGTGAGTEAFF.

In this sample, this clone turned up once. CDR3 DNA: TGTGCCACCAGCAGACCTCCGGGACTAGCGGGACACACCGGGGAGCTGTTTTTT. Amino acid sequence: CATSRPPGLAGHTGELFF. This chain links TRBV15 with TRBJ2-2; TRBD2 agrees at 13 bases. The V gene's germline CDR1 is LNHNV and CDR2 YYDKDF (reference sequence). J was trimmed by 3 bases and V by 2 bases; bases with no gene match: 6. This CDR3 region has 18 residues.

The rearrangement uses TRBV5-6 and TRBJ1-1; D unresolved. Germline-derived CDR1 and CDR2 are SGHDT and YYEEEE. Trimming stripped 1 base from V and 7 bases from J, with 8 bases between. The CDR3 extends over 12 amino acids. The CDR3 reads CASSLNRLEAFF. As DNA, the CDR3 is TGTGCCAGCAGCTTGAATCGTCTTGAAGCTTTCTTT. Supplemented by reference TRBV5-6 and TRBJ1-1, the full variable domain reads DAGVTQSPTHLIKTRGQQVTLRCSPKSGHDTVSWYQQALGQGPQFIFQYYEEEERQRGNFPDRFSGHQFPNYSSELNVNALLLGDSALYLCASSLNRLEAFFGQGTRLTVV.